This T cell receptor (beta chain) came from a study of T-cell memory formation after mild COVID-19. General study findings and limits: Among contracting clones, CD4+ were mainly CM/EM and CD8+ enriched in EMRA.

Barcoded TCR alpha and TCR beta cDNA libraries with UMIs came from 5'RACE using constant-segment primers. TCRdb processed the 5' RACE reads anew with MiXCR; each CDR3 protein has one entry. The sample carries 160,000 or so distinct CDR3 sequences, roughly 28% recorded once. A few counts support this clonotype. Antigen unknown. V dropped 5 bases and J dropped 0 bases, with 8 bases sitting between them. The CDR3 extends over 13 amino acids. CDR1 is SGHVS, CDR2 FNYEAQ, per germline. The V call is TRBV7-6, the J call TRBJ2-7; D uncertain. Sequencing was done on a sample of PBMCs or a T cell subset sorted from them (not recorded which). This TCR came from an adult woman who had mild COVID-19 (a few samples of this study predate the infection). Cell type and time point are not known. The CDR3 sequence: CASSGSGSYEQYF. CDR3 nucleotides: TGTGCCAGCAGCGGCTCGGGCTCCTACGAGCAGTACTTC.